A single sample gave rise to the 22 T cell receptor beta chains below, sequenced in a study of OX40 agonist ivuxolimab in advanced cancers. Assay: immunoSEQ multiplex PCR; the TCRdb copy retains only in-frame clones and omits some. The sample has more than 90,000 clones, approximately 80% seen once. Sequenced material: CD4+ or CD8+ T cells sorted from blood, taken in a trial of the OX40 agonist ivuxolimab. All receptors come from an adult with an advanced solid tumor such as melanoma, head and neck, liver or kidney cancer.

The genes are TRBV19 and TRBJ1-3; tentatively, D is TRBD1 (5 bases). CDR3 length: 15 residues. V lost 3 bases, J lost 4 bases, and 13 bases lay in between. Germline CDR1 is LNHDA and CDR2 is SQIVND (reference sequence). The CDR3 protein is CASSMGPGSGNTIYF. CDR3 bases: TGTGCCAGTAGTATGGGGCCGGGCAGCGGAAACACCATATATTTT.

The V gene is TRBV7-3, the J gene TRBJ1-1, with D unclear. Per germline, CDR1 SGHTA and CDR2 FQGTGA. The CDR3 totals 14 residues. V lost 5 bases and J lost 3, with 13 bases in between. The CDR3 region has the DNA TGTGCCAGCAGCCTTCAAAATGGGGACACTGAAGCTTTCTTT. Translating it yields CASSLQNGDTEAFF.

This chain uses TRBV14 with TRBJ2-2; 8 nucleotides agree with TRBD2. The CDR3 extends over 15 amino acids. CDR1 is SGHDN, CDR2 FVKESK, per germline. V trimming: 4 bases; J trimming: 6 bases; junction bases outside the gene matches: 7. This CDR3 reads CASSPSWRGAGELFF. The DNA for the CDR3 is TGTGCCAGCAGCCCCTCCTGGCGGGGGGCCGGGGAGCTGTTTTTT.

The rearrangement uses TRBV4-3 and TRBJ2-7, with TRBD1 matching over 9 bases. V dropped 4 bases and J dropped 3; count of bases not matched to a gene: 4. The CDR3 is made up of 14 amino acids. Germline V CDR1 and CDR2: LGHNA, YSLEER. The CDR3 coding sequence is TGCGCCAGCAGCCGGGGGACAGGGCACTACGAGCAGTACTTC. This codes for CASSRGTGHYEQYF.

This clone is a singleton in its sample. This chain joins TRBV13 and TRBJ1-1, with a weak D call TRBD1 (6 bases). Germline assignment: CDR1 PRHDT and CDR2 FYEKMQ (reference sequence). V gave up 5 bases and J gave up 8 bases, with 12 bases separating them. The CDR3 extends over 12 amino acids. CDR3: CASSNRVAEAFF. CDR3 coding DNA: TGTGCCAGCAGCAACAGGGTGGCCGAAGCTTTCTTT.

V and J are TRBV5-1 and TRBJ2-5, with D possibly matching TRBD2 (5 bases). Deletions cut 2 bases from V and 11 bases from J, with 22 bases between. CDR1 and CDR2 from the germline V gene are SGHRS and YFSETQ. This CDR3 has 15 amino acids. The CDR3 DNA is TGCGCCAGCAGCTTCCGCAGACCATTTGAGGGAGAGCAGTACTTC. This sequence encodes CASSFRRPFEGEQYF.

The V gene is TRBV27, the J gene TRBJ2-7; maybe TRBD1 (5 bases). CDR1 and CDR2 from the germline V gene are MNHEY and SMNVEV (reference sequence). CDR3 length: 14 residues. Trimming removed 3 bases from V and 2 bases from J, with 11 bases in between. Here the CDR3 reads CASSFQAGPYEQYF. The CDR3 DNA reads TGTGCCAGCAGTTTTCAGGCAGGGCCCTACGAGCAGTACTTC.

V gene TRBV10-1 combines with J gene TRBJ2-7; TRBD2 is a possible D gene (5 bases). The V end was cut by 5 bases, the J end by 0 bases, with 8 bases between. This CDR3 is built from 13 residues. Germline V gives CDR1 WNHNN, CDR2 SYGVQD (reference sequence). The chain's CDR3 is CASSTGISYEQYF. DNA for the CDR3: TGCGCCAGCAGTACCGGGATCTCCTACGAGCAGTACTTC.

The V gene is TRBV5-4, the J gene TRBJ2-1, with 9 bases aligning to TRBD2. Trimming removed 0 bases from V and 2 bases from J; junction bases left unmatched: 12. Germline CDR1 is SGHNT and CDR2 is YYREEE (reference sequence). The CDR3 covers 19 residues. The CDR3 spells CASSLAASGVFTTYNEQFF. For the CDR3, the DNA is TGTGCCAGCAGCTTGGCCGCTAGCGGGGTCTTTACCACCTACAATGAGCAGTTCTTC.

The CDR3, as DNA: TGTGCCAGCAGTTTATTTCCTGACAATGAGCAGTTCTTC. It specifies CASSLFPDNEQFF. The V call is TRBV27, the J call TRBJ2-1, with D unclear. Trimming stripped 1 base from V and 5 bases from J, with 6 bases between. CDR1 is MNHEY and CDR2 is SMNVEV in the germline V gene (reference sequence). The CDR3 has 13 residues.

The rearrangement uses TRBV7-2 and TRBJ1-4; 7 nucleotides line up with TRBD1. Germline CDR1 is SGHTA and CDR2 is FQGNSA. Germline trimming cut 5 bases from V and 7 bases from J; bases unmatched to any gene: 4. The CDR3 runs 13 residues. CDR3 sequence: CASSRQGAEKLFF. CDR3 in DNA: TGTGCCAGCAGCCGACAGGGCGCTGAAAAACTGTTTTTT. Complete variable domain (other parts from reference TRBV7-2 and TRBJ1-4): GAGVSQSPSNKVTEKGKDVELRCDPISGHTALYWYRQSLGQGLEFLIYFQGNSAPDKSGLPSDRFSAERTGGSVSTLTIQRTQQEDSAVYLCASSRQGAEKLFFGSGTQLSVL.

The chain links TRBV4-1 to TRBJ1-1; the D gene is possibly TRBD1 (5 bases). V lost 1 base, J lost 7 bases, and 7 bases lay in between. This CDR3 is built from 12 residues. Germline V gives CDR1 MGHRA, CDR2 YSYEKL. DNA of the CDR3: TGCGCCAGCAGCCAAGGAGGGGTTGAAGCTTTCTTT. It yields the protein CASSQGGVEAFF.

This chain connects TRBV5-1 to TRBJ2-3; TRBD2 matches 8 bases. Germline V gene data show CDR1 as SGHRS and CDR2 as YFSETQ. CDR3 size: 16 residues. Trimming removed 1 base from V and 2 bases from J; junction bases left unmatched: 6. Written as DNA, the CDR3 is TGCGCCAGCAGCTTGAGGGCGGGGGGCGTCACAGATACGCAGTATTTT. Its translation is CASSLRAGGVTDTQYF.

J is TRBJ1-2 and V is TRBV9, with D unclear. V lost 6 bases to trimming and J lost 1 base, with 10 bases between them. CDR3 length: 13 amino acids. From germline, CDR1 is SGDLS and CDR2 YYNGEE. CDR3 in amino acids: CASTPNSNYGYTF. The CDR3 nucleotides read TGTGCCAGCACCCCCAACAGTAACTATGGCTACACCTTC.

This chain joins TRBV5-6 and TRBJ1-2; D perhaps matches TRBD1 (6 bases). Trimming shortened V by 0 bases and J by 4 bases, and 7 bases separated the two germline ends. Germline CDR1 and CDR2: SGHDT and YYEEEE. The length of the CDR3 is 13 residues. The CDR3 DNA reads TGTGCCAGCAGCTTGGGAGGGGGCTATGGCTACACCTTC. It yields the protein CASSLGGGYGYTF.

With regard to this clone: One end of the junction is discordant with germline, which a read error may explain. The same CDR3 also results from other DNA sequences found in this sample. The rearrangement links TRBV7-2 to TRBJ2-7; 9 bases align to TRBD2. The CDR3 has 16 amino acids. Germline V lookup: CDR1 SGHTA, CDR2 FQGNSA. The CDR3 sequence is CASSLAAGGSSYEQYF. CDR3 coding DNA: TGTGCCAGCAGCCTAGCCGCGGGGGGGAGCTCCTACGAGCAGTACTTC. The full variable domain, rest sourced from reference TRBV7-2 and TRBJ2-7, is GAGVSQSPSNKVTEKGKDVELRCDPISGHTALYWYRQSLGQGLEFLIYFQGNSAPDKSGLPSDRFSAERTGGSVSTLTIQRTQQEDSAVYLCASSLAAGGSSYEQYFGPGTRLTVT.

In nucleotides, the CDR3 is TGTGCCAGCAGCCTTTCGGGACACGCGGACTATGGCTACACCTTC. It specifies CASSLSGHADYGYTF. The gene calls are TRBV7-9 and TRBJ1-2, with D perhaps matching TRBD1 (6 bases). CDR1 and CDR2 from the germline V gene are SEHNR and FQNEAQ (reference sequence). The V end lost 5 bases, the J end lost 3 bases, and 16 bases lay between the germline ends. There are 15 residues in the CDR3.

This clone came up once. The chain links TRBV6-5 to TRBJ1-2, with 7 nucleotides matching TRBD1. Trimming at V came to 1 base and at J to 4 bases, leaving 6 bases not matched to a gene. The CDR3 covers 15 residues. Germline V gives CDR1 MNHEY, CDR2 SVGAGI. CDR3 nucleotide sequence: TGTGCCAGCAGTTACTATGGGACAGATTTCTATGGCTACACCTTC. It encodes CASSYYGTDFYGYTF.

V usage is TRBV7-3 and J usage is TRBJ1-6; TRBD1 aligns across 7 bases. This CDR3 has 14 residues. The germline V gene has CDR1 SGHTA and CDR2 FQGTGA. With V trimmed by 2 bases and J by 9 bases, 4 bases remained unmatched. CDR3 sequence (DNA): TGTGCCAGCAGCTTAGGGCAGGGGGGTTCACCCCTCCACTTT. Protein product: CASSLGQGGSPLHF.

The rearrangement uses TRBV9 and TRBJ2-7; 9 nucleotides align to TRBD1. This CDR3 spans 15 amino acids. Germline CDR1 reads SGDLS; CDR2 reads YYNGEE. The junction had 5 bases not matched to a gene; V was cut back by 3 bases and J by 1 base. The CDR3 loop is CASSGPGQGSYEQYF. The CDR3 DNA reads TGTGCCAGCAGCGGACCGGGACAGGGATCCTACGAGCAGTACTTC. Full variable domain (remainder filled in from reference TRBV9 and TRBJ2-7): DSGVTQTPKHLITATGQRVTLRCSPRSGDLSVYWYQQSLDQGLQFLIQYYNGEERAKGNILERFSAQQFPDLHSELNLSSLELGDSALYFCASSGPGQGSYEQYFGPGTRLTVT.

In this sample, this clone turned up a few times. The chain joins TRBV11-2 to TRBJ1-1; no firm D call. There are 12 residues in the CDR3. Germline loops: CDR1 SGHAT, CDR2 FQNNGV. Trimming stripped 2 bases from V and 2 bases from J, with 3 bases between. CDR3 nucleotide sequence: TGTGCCAGCAGCTTAATAAACACTGAAGCTTTCTTT. Amino acids: CASSLINTEAFF.

This sequence joins TRBV19 and TRBJ1-1, with TRBD1 matching 7 bases. Trimming removed 6 bases from V and 1 base from J; junction bases left unmatched: 2. From germline, CDR1 is LNHDA and CDR2 SQIVND (reference sequence). CDR3 length equals 13 residues. CDR3 nucleotide sequence: TGTGCCAGTAGGGACAGGCCGAACACTGAAGCTTTCTTT. It is translated as CASRDRPNTEAFF.